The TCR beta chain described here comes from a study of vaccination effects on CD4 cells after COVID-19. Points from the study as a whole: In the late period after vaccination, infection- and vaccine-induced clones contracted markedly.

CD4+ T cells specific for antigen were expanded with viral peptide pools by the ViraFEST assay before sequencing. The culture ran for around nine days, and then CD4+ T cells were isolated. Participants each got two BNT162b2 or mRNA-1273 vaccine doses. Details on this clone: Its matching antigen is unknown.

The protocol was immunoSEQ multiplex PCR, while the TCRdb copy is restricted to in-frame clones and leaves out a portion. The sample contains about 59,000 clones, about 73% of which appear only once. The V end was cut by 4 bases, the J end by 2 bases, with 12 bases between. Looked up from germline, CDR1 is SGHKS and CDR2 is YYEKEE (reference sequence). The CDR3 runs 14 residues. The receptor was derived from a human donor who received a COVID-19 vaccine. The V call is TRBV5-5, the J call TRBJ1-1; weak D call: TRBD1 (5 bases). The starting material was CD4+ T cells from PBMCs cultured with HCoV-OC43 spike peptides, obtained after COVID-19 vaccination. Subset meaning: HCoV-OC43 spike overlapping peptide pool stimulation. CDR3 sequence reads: CASSLDSRNTEAFF. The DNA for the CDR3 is TGTGCCAGCAGCCTAGACAGCAGAAACACTGAAGCTTTCTTT.